One and the same sample provided the 10 T cell receptor beta chains below, sequenced in a study of cytomegalovirus exposure and HLA in healthy donors. Data came from immunoSEQ multiplex PCR; TCRdb stores just in-frame clones and leaves some out. The sample has around 71,000 clones, around 96% seen once; the top ten hold 1.4%. The sample taken for sequencing was PBMCs. These receptors were taken from a man aged 18 to 30 in good health and CMV-seropositive.

J is TRBJ2-5 and V is TRBV5-6, with D tentatively TRBD1 (6 bases). Germline lookup yields CDR1 SGHDT and CDR2 YYEEEE. Trimming stripped 6 bases from V and 1 base from J, with 7 bases between. This CDR3 is built from 12 residues. The CDR3 sequence is CASKGVQETQYF. CDR3 nucleotide sequence: TGTGCCAGCAAGGGGGTCCAAGAGACCCAGTACTTC.

CDR3 region: CASSSGTAYYNEQFF. CDR3 DNA: TGTGCCAGCAGCTCCGGGACAGCTTACTACAATGAGCAGTTCTTC. The chain has TRBV7-6 and TRBJ2-1, with TRBD1 matching 7 bases. The CDR3 is made up of 15 amino acids. In germline, CDR1 is SGHVS, CDR2 FNYEAQ. V lost 4 bases to trimming and J lost 3 bases; unmatched junction nucleotides: 6.

This clone was seen just once. The genes are TRBV5-4 and TRBJ2-1; TRBD2 aligns across 10 bases. The CDR3 loop spans 16 amino acids. Germline CDR1 reads SGHNT; CDR2 reads YYREEE (reference sequence). Trimming cost V 0 bases and J 5 bases; bases outside gene matches: 5. The CDR3 protein is CASSLELAGVNNEQFF. The CDR3 region has the DNA TGTGCCAGCAGCTTGGAGCTAGCGGGAGTCAACAATGAGCAGTTCTTC.

This clone has a single count. The chain couples TRBV6-5 to TRBJ2-5; TRBD1 matches 8 bases. V shed 0 bases and J 4 bases; nucleotides not matched to a gene: 7. The CDR3 has 16 amino acids. CDR1 and CDR2 (germline): MNHEY, SVGAGI. CDR3 in amino acids: CASSYSNRGTGETQYF. CDR3 DNA: TGTGCCAGCAGTTACTCGAATCGCGGGACAGGAGAGACCCAGTACTTC.

This rearrangement joins TRBV6-1 to TRBJ1-4; D is possibly TRBD1 (5 bases). CDR1 is MNHNS, CDR2 SASEGT, per germline. The V gene lost 8 bases and the J gene lost 4 bases, with 11 bases spanning the gap. This CDR3 is built from 13 residues. The CDR3 here is CASRTSLNEKLFF. The CDR3 nucleotides read TGTGCCAGCCGGACAAGCCTTAATGAAAAACTGTTTTTT.

V gene TRBV19 combines with J gene TRBJ1-5; D unresolved. This CDR3 spans 14 amino acids. Trimming left V 6 bases short and J 4 bases short, with 13 bases between. Per the germline V gene, CDR1 is LNHDA and CDR2 is SQIVND (reference sequence). The CDR3 protein is CASSPGSSNQPQHF. The CDR3, as DNA: TGTGCCAGTAGCCCCGGTTCATCTAATCAGCCCCAGCATTTT.

The rearrangement joins TRBV6-5 to TRBJ2-1; TRBD2 matches at 8 bases. The CDR3 sequence is 15 residues long. V dropped 4 bases and J dropped 9; count of bases not matched to a gene: 11. Germline loops: CDR1 MNHEY, CDR2 SVGAGI. The CDR3 nucleotides read TGTGCCAGCAGTTCGCAGAGCGGGGGACGTGGTGAGCAGTTCTTC. Amino acid sequence: CASSSQSGGRGEQFF.

V is TRBV5-5 and J is TRBJ2-7; 9 bases line up with TRBD1. CDR1 and CDR2 (germline): SGHKS, YYEKEE (reference sequence). V was pared by 2 bases and J by 0 bases, with 6 bases of the junction left unmatched. The CDR3 extends over 16 amino acids. CDR3 nucleotides: TGTGCCAGCAGCTTCCCTGGGACAGGGAGCTCCTACGAGCAGTACTTC. Amino acids: CASSFPGTGSSYEQYF.

This sequence joins TRBV27 and TRBJ1-4, with TRBD1 matching 8 bases. Germline trimming cut 3 bases from V and 5 bases from J; bases unmatched to any gene: 8. Germline V gene lookup returns CDR1 MNHEY and CDR2 SMNVEV (reference sequence). The length of the CDR3 is 16 residues. Written as DNA, the CDR3 is TGTGCCAGCAGTTTTGCAGGGGGCGGCATAAATGAAAAACTGTTTTTT. Translated, it gives CASSFAGGGINEKLFF.

This rearrangement joins TRBV29-1 to TRBJ1-3; tentatively, D is TRBD1 (6 bases). The CDR3 is 14 amino acids. The V end lost 4 bases, the J end lost 0 bases, and 10 bases lay between the germline ends. CDR1 is SQVTM and CDR2 is ANQGSEA in the germline V gene. This CDR3 reads CSVAGANSGNTIYF. CDR3 DNA: TGCAGCGTTGCAGGGGCCAACTCTGGAAACACCATATATTTT.